This TCR beta chain stems from a study of T cell repertoires in ileal Crohn's disease (dated by TCRdb to about 2019). Context from the whole study: The median duration of disease was approximately 7.9 years, and at the time of surgery 35% of patients were active smokers. All patients had surgery for a complication: stricturing disease in roughly 60% and penetrating disease in about 40%. Roughly half of the patients were given postoperative therapy, with 11 receiving thiopurines and some 19 receiving anti-TNF agents. M0 samples were biopsies from the inflamed portion of the ileum in the surgical resection specimen. Five hundred nanograms of biopsy DNA per sample were submitted for commercial TCRB immunosequencing. TCR repertoire analysis was performed in around 50 Crohn's disease patients drawn from a prospective multicentre cohort. The study ran alongside a multicentre cohort designed to identify predictors of early endoscopic recurrence after ileocolonic resection. Endoscopic postoperative recurrence was defined as a Rutgeerts score above i0. A total of around 150 mucosal samples from 57 patients were sequenced, collected from several sites on the surgical specimen as well as at postoperative endoscopy. Overall study outcomes, separate from this receptor: Mucosal CD4 and CD8 T cells were sorted and sequenced only in a subgroup of patients, whose size was not stated. Sorted CD8 T cells carried more high-frequency clones than CD4 T cells, suggesting mucosal expansions were mainly CD8. A significantly higher proportion of clonal expansions was observed in active smokers at surgery than in non-smokers (about 25% vs 18%, p=0.02). Higher percentages of high-frequency clones at the time of surgery were linked to endoscopic recurrence, and every patient with clonality above 26.8% (18/57) had recurrence.

Including cysteine and phenylalanine, the CDR3 has 13 amino acids. Just CDR3 DNA is preserved here, 39 bases in frame from base 1. CDR1 and CDR2 are read off the germline V gene (reference sequence) as SEHNR and FQNEAQ. The time point tag for this specimen amounts to: inflamed ileum from the surgical specimen. Eligible patients were adults with ileal or ileocolonic Crohn's disease who had an indication for ileocolonic resection. Whole ileal mucosal biopsies were stored frozen at -80°C before DNA extraction. Genomic DNA was isolated from frozen whole biopsies using a TRizol-based method, and the DNA was quantified with a NanoDrop 2000 spectrophotometer. This clone was picked up one time. It has no known antigen specificity. The junction shows a germline mismatch at one end, possibly a read error. Receptor libraries were prepared by the immunoSEQ multiplex PCR assay. CDR3 regions were amplified from genomic DNA by Adaptive Biotechnology using a two-step, amplification bias-controlled multiplex PCR. Primers for every V and J gene segment were used in the first PCR, and barcodes and Illumina adapters were added in the second PCR. An Illumina instrument was used to sequence the CDR3 libraries. Per the authors' processing: The analysis drew on both the pipelines supplied by the vendor and custom analysis of the raw data in R/Bioconductor running R version 3.3.0. Clonality, which ranges from 0 to 1, was calculated as the inverse of the normalised Shannon entropy across all productive clones. High-frequency clones were defined as the share of the repertoire occupied by the top 100 clones, with only clones passing a 95% confidence test being retained. Overlap between samples was measured with the Morisita-Horn index, while repertoire diversity was measured with the Simpson index. Here the immuneACCESS table is served through TCRdb, limited to in-frame sequences with V and J called. Missing clones are a known gap in these copies; in checked studies unresolved V genes cover under half, and the rest lacks a known reason. That table gives V, J and clone size, and the DNA gave D and trimming. This sample comprises 13,000 to 15,000 clones, 65% to 80% of them detected only once. Roughly 13% of the sample goes to the ten largest clones.

The material sequenced was ileal tissue. This TCR was recovered from an adult with Crohn's disease. The receptor chain draws on TRBV7-9 and TRBJ2-1, with the D gene not clear enough to name. The CDR3: CASSPSTYDEQFF. The nucleotide sequence reads as follows: TGTGCCAGCAGCCCCTCCACCTACGATGAGCAGTTCTTC. When the CDR3 is completed using the reference TRBV7-9 and TRBJ2-1 genes on either side, the full variable domain is DTGVSQNPRHKITKRGQNVTFRCDPISEHNRLYWYRQTLGQGPEFLTYFQNEAQLEKSRLLSDRFSAERPKGSFSTLEIQRTEQGDSAMYLCASSPSTYDEQFFGPGTRLTVL.